These T cell receptor beta chains were read from a single sample in a study of human T cells and chemical hapten exposure. Using its own MiXCR run on the RACE reads, TCRdb lists one record per CDR3 protein. This sample yields approximately 350,000 distinct CDR3 sequences, of which under 8% are seen a single time; 8% to 9% belongs to the top ten. Material: whole blood, obtained in connection with sensitization to the hapten diphenylcyclopropenone (DPC). These receptors came from a woman younger than 35 with alopecia areata. Some clones in this sample may be carry-over from other donors' samples. CDR3s include the opening cysteine and the closing phenylalanine or tryptophan. Each record gives: clone size, D gene, J gene, V gene, CDR3 DNA, CDR3 protein. The D gene is left open where the match is weak. Rows may omit the clone size; those that give it use once, few, many or a size class.

. | TRBD1 | TRBJ2-1 | TRBV2 | TGTGCCAGCAGATATAGGGGGCTCTTAAATGAGCAGTTCTTC | CASRYRGLLNEQFF
few | TRBD1 | TRBJ1-5 | TRBV6-6 | TGTGCCAGCAGCCCGACAGGGGCTCAGCCCCAGCATTTT | CASSPTGAQPQHF
few | . | TRBJ1-6 | TRBV6-2/TRBV6-3 | TGTGCCAGCAGTTACTCGGACCGGTGGGATAATTCACCCCTCCACTTT | CASSYSDRWDNSPLHF
many | . | TRBJ2-1 | TRBV5-6 | TGTGCCAGCAGCTTGGTTGAGGCGAGCTCCTACAATGAGCAGTTCTTC | CASSLVEASSYNEQFF
few | . | TRBJ1-5 | TRBV20-1 | TGCAGTGCTAGAGATGAGGGGCAGAGTAATAGCAATCAGCCCCAGCATTTT | CSARDEGQSNSNQPQHF
many | TRBD1 | TRBJ1-2 | TRBV19 | TGTGCCAGTAGTATTGGGACAGGAGCTACCGACCTCTATGGCTACACCTTC | CASSIGTGATDLYGYTF
many | . | TRBJ2-3 | TRBV7-3 | TGTGCCAGCAGCCCTTTGGTCGGGATATCAACGCAGTATTTT | CASSPLVGISTQYF
few | TRBD2 | TRBJ2-1 | TRBV6-2/TRBV6-3 | TGTGCCAGCAGTCTCTTTCCTAGGGTAGCGGGGGCCCTATACAATGAGCAGTTCTTC | CASSLFPRVAGALYNEQFF
few | . | TRBJ2-3 | TRBV9 | TGTGCCAGCAGCCTTTCGTTCGAACTAGGCTCGCAGTATTTT | CASSLSFELGSQYF
. | . | TRBJ2-3 | TRBV12-3/TRBV12-4 | TGTGCCAGCAGGGACAAAAGCACAGATACGCAGTATTTT | CASRDKSTDTQYF
. | . | TRBJ1-6 | TRBV28 | TGTGCCAGCAGCCTACAACCTTTTAAGCAACGGGCAGGTTATAATTCACCCCTCCACTTT | CASSLQPFKQRAGYNSPLHF
. | . | TRBJ2-2 | TRBV2 | TGTGCCAGCACCGGGACCGAGAACACCGGGGAGCTGTTTTTT | CASTGTENTGELFF
. | . | TRBJ1-1 | TRBV6-5 | TGTGCCAGCAGTTTCTTGTCTGACACTGAAGCTTTCTTT | CASSFLSDTEAFF
few | . | TRBJ2-1 | TRBV6-2/TRBV6-3 | TGTGCCAGCAGTTCAGGACCGGGCGATGAGCAGTTCTTC | CASSSGPGDEQFF
few | . | TRBJ2-2 | TRBV12-3/TRBV12-4 | TGTGCCAGCAGACGACTAGTGGGCACCGGGGAGCTGTTTTTT | CASRRLVGTGELFF
few | TRBD2 | TRBJ2-1 | TRBV10-3 | TGTGCCATCAGTGCGCCCCGAGAGACTAGCCTAGCGGCGAATGAGCAGTTCTTC | CAISAPRETSLAANEQFF
. | . | TRBJ1-4 | TRBV20-1 | TGCAGTGCTAGTCCCTCTGGGGGCGGGGAAAAACTGTTTTTT | CSASPSGGGEKLFF
many | . | TRBJ2-1 | TRBV7-2 | TGTGCCAGCAGCTTAAGAGCGCCCGTGGGCAATGAGCAGTTCTTC | CASSLRAPVGNEQFF
. | TRBD2 | TRBJ2-2 | TRBV12-3/TRBV12-4 | TGTGCCAGCAGACTAGCGGGGGGGAACACCGGGGAGCTGTTTTTT | CASRLAGGNTGELFF
. | . | TRBJ1-1 | TRBV23-1 | TGCGCCAGCAGTCAATCAAATTCGGTGGGGGCGGCTTTCTTT | CASSQSNSVGAAFF
. | . | TRBJ1-2 | TRBV6-2/TRBV6-3 | TGTGCCAGCAGTTCTCGACAGAGGGGGACCTATGGCTACACCTTC | CASSSRQRGTYGYTF
few | . | TRBJ2-5 | TRBV6-2/TRBV6-3 | TGTGCCAGCAGTTACACACCTGACGGGGCCCAGTACTTC | CASSYTPDGAQYF